This TCR beta chain was identified in a study of shared clonotypes between healthy human individuals. Study-wide context: Per donor, CD8 memory used one plate, CD8 naive used two, CD4 memory used three and CD4 naive used three.

Repertoires were generated with immunoSEQ multiplex PCR, while TCRdb's copy carries only in-frame clones and drops some. The repertoire holds 2.3 million or so clones, with approximately 93% as singletons. Germline V CDR1 and CDR2: GTSNPN, SVGIG (reference sequence). The CDR3 length is 15 residues. The ends lost 3 bases at V and 5 bases at J; junction bases unmatched: 8. Sequenced sample: naive CD4+ T cells from PBMCs. The subset here: CD45RA+ positively selected. The receptor was isolated from a man in his late teens or twenties in good health. Some clones in this sample may be carry-over from other donors' samples. The V gene is TRBV30, the J gene TRBJ2-2; 8 nucleotides agree with TRBD1. CDR3 sequence (DNA): TGTGCCTGGAGATGGGGGACAGGACCTACCGGGGAGCTGTTTTTT. Residues: CAWRWGTGPTGELFF.